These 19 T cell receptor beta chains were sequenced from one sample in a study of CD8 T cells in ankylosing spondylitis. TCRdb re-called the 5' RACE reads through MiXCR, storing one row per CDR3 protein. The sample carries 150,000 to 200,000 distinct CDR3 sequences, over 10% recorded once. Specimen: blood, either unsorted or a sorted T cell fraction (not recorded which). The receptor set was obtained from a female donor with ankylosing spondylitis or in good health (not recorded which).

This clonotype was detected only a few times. The CDR3 region is CAWRVQSGRGYTF. The DNA of the CDR3 is TGTGCCTGGAGGGTTCAGTCGGGGAGAGGCTACACCTTC. The chain combines TRBV30 with TRBJ1-2; D gene ambiguous. The ends were cut back, 3 bases at V and 8 bases at J, with 16 bases in the middle. Germline V gene data show CDR1 as GTSNPN and CDR2 as SVGIG (reference sequence). The CDR3 is made up of 13 amino acids.

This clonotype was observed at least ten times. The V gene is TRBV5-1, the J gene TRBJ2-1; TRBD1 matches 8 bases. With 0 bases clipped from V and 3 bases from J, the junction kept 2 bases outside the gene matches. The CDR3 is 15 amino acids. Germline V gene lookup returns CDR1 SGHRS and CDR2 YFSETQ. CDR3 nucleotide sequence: TGCGCCAGCAGCTTGGAACAGGGGGGCTACAATGAGCAGTTCTTC. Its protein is CASSLEQGGYNEQFF. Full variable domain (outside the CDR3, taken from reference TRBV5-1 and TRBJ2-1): KAGVTQTPRYLIKTRGQQVTLSCSPISGHRSVSWYQQTPGQGLQFLFEYFSETQRNKGNFPGRFSGRQFSNSRSEMNVSTLELGDSALYLCASSLEQGGYNEQFFGPGTRLTVL.

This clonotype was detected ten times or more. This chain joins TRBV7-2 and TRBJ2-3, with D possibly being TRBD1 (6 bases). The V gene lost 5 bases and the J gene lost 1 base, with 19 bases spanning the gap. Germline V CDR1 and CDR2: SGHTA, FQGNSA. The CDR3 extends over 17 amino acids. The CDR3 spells CASSLTYRETRTDTQYF. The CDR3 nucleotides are TGTGCCAGCAGCCTCACGTACAGGGAAACCCGCACAGATACGCAGTATTTT. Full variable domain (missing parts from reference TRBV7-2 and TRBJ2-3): GAGVSQSPSNKVTEKGKDVELRCDPISGHTALYWYRQSLGQGLEFLIYFQGNSAPDKSGLPSDRFSAERTGGSVSTLTIQRTQQEDSAVYLCASSLTYRETRTDTQYFGPGTRLTVL.

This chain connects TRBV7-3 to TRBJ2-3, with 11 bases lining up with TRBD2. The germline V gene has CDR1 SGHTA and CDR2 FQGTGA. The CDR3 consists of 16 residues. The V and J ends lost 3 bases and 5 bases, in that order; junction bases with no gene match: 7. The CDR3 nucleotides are TGTGCCAGCAGCTTTACAGTTGGACTAGCGGGAGATACGCAGTATTTT. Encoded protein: CASSFTVGLAGDTQYF. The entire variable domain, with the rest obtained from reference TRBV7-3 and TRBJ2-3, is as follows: GAGVSQTPSNKVTEKGKYVELRCDPISGHTALYWYRQSLGQGPEFLIYFQGTGAADDSGLPNDRFFAVRPEGSVSTLKIQRTERGDSAVYLCASSFTVGLAGDTQYFGPGTRLTVL.

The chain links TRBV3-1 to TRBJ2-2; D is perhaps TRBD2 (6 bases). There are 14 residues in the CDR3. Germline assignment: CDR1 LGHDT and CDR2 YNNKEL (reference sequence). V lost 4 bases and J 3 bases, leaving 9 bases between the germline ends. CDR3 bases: TGTGCCAGCAGCCGCGGGGAGTACACCGGGGAGCTGTTTTTT. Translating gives CASSRGEYTGELFF. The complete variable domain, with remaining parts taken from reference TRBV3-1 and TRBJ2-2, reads DTAVSQTPKYLVTQMGNDKSIKCEQNLGHDTMYWYKQDSKKFLKIMFSYNNKELIINETVPNRFSPKSPDKAHLNLHINSLELGDSAVYFCASSRGEYTGELFFGEGSRLTVL.

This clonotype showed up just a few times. CDR3 coding DNA: TGTGCCAGTAGTATTGGAGCGGGAGACCTCCAAGAGACCCAGTACTTC. It yields the protein CASSIGAGDLQETQYF. This chain uses TRBV19 with TRBJ2-5; 8 nucleotides align to TRBD2. Germline V gene data show CDR1 as LNHDA and CDR2 as SQIVND (reference sequence). CDR3 length equals 16 residues. J was trimmed by 1 base and V by 3 bases; bases with no gene match: 7.

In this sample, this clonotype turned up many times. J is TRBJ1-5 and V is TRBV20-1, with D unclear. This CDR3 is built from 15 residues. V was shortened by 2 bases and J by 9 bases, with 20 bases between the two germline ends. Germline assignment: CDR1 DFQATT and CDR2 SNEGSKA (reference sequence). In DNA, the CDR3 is TGCAGTGCTAGACCTGAGGGTGGGATCTATAGGCCCCAGCATTTT. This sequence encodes CSARPEGGIYRPQHF.

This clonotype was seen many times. CDR3 nucleotides: TGTGCCAGCAGTGAAGCGCCGACAGGGGGGAACACTGAAGCTTTCTTT. Its translation: CASSEAPTGGNTEAFF. The chain combines TRBV2 with TRBJ1-1; 9 positions match TRBD1. CDR1 and CDR2 (germline): SNHLY, FYNNEI. This CDR3 is built from 16 residues. After removal of 0 bases from V and 1 base from J, the junction contained 3 bases not matched to a gene.

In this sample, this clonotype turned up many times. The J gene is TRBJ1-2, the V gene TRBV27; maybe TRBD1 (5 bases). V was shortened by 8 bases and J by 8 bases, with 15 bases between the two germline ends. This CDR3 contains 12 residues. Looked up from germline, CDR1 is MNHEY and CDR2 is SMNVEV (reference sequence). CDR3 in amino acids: CASRQGDTGYTF. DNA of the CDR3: TGTGCCAGCCGGCAGGGAGATACGGGCTACACCTTC.

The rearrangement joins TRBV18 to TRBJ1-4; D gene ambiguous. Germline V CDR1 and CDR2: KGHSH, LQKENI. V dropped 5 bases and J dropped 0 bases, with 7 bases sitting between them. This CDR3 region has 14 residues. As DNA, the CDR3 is TGTGCCAGCTCAACGATGTCAACTAATGAAAAACTGTTTTTT. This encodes CASSTMSTNEKLFF.

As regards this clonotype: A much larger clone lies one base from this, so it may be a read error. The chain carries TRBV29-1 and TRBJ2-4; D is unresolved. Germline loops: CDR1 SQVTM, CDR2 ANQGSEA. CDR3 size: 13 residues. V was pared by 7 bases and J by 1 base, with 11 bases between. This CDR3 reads CSALVRAKNIQYF. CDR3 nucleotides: TGCAGCGCCCTGGTAAGGGCCAAAAACATTCAGTACTTC.

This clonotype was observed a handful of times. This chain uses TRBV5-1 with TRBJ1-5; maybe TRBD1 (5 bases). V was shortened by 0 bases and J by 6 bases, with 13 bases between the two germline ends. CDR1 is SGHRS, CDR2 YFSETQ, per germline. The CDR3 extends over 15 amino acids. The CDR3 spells CASSLGSGEAQPQHF. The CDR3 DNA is TGCGCCAGCAGCTTGGGTTCGGGGGAGGCTCAGCCCCAGCATTTT.

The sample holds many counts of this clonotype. CDR3 bases: TGCAGCGTCCTTAGCGGGAGTGACTACAATGAGCAGTTCTTC. This encodes CSVLSGSDYNEQFF. The chain combines TRBV29-1 with TRBJ2-1; the match to TRBD2 covers 9 bases. Germline V gives CDR1 SQVTM, CDR2 ANQGSEA. Trimming cost V 6 bases and J 3 bases; bases outside gene matches: 6. The CDR3 consists of 14 residues.

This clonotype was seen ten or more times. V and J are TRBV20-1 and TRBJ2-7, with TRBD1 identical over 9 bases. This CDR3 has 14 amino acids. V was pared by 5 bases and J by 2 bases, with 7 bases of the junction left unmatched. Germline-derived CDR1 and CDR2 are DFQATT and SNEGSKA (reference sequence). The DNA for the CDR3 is TGCAGTGCTGGGACAGGGATAAGAACCTACGAGCAGTACTTC. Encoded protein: CSAGTGIRTYEQYF.

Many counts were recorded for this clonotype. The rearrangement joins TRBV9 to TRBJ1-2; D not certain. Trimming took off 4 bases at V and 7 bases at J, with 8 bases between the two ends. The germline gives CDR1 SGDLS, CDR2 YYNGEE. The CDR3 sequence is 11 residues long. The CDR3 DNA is TGTGCCAGCAGCTCTCGACTTGGCTACACCTTC. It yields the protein CASSSRLGYTF.

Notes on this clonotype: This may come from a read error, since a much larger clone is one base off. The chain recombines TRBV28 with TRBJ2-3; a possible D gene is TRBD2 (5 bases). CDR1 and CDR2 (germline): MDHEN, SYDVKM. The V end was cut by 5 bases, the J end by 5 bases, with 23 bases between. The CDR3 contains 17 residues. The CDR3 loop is CASSLDRTLQTQDTQYF. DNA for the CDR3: TGTGCCAGCAGTCTTGACCGGACTCTCCAGACCCAAGATACGCAGTATTTT.

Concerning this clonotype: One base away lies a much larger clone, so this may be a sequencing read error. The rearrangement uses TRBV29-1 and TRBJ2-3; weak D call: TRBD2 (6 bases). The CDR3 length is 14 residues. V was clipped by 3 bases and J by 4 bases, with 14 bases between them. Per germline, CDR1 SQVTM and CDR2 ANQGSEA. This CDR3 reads CSVEGGIGADTQYF. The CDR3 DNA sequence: TGCAGCGTTGAGGGCGGGATCGGCGCAGATACGCAGTATTTT.

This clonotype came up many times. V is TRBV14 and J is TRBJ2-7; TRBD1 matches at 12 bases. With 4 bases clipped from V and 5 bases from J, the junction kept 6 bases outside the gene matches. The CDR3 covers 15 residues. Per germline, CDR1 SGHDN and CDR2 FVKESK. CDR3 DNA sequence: TGTGCCAGCAGCCGAATCGGGACAGGGGGCCACGAGCAGTACTTC. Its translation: CASSRIGTGGHEQYF. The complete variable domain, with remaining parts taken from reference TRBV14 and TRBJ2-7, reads EAGVTQFPSHSVIEKGQTVTLRCDPISGHDNLYWYRRVMGKEIKFLLHFVKESKQDESGMPNNRFLAERTGGTYSTLKVQPAELEDSGVYFCASSRIGTGGHEQYFGPGTRLTVT.

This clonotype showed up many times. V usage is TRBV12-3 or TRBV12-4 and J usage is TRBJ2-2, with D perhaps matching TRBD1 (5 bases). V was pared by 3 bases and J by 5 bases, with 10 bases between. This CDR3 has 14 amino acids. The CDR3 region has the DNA TGTGCCAGCAGTTTTCAAGGGGCGACCGGGGAGCTGTTTTTT. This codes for CASSFQGATGELFF.